This T cell receptor (beta chain) derives from a study of blood T cell repertoires in COVID-19. In the original workflow: Cell counts per sample came from amplifying reference gene primers. TCRdb's copy holds only in-frame clones and misses some; the assay was immunoSEQ multiplex PCR. V and J calls and clone size follow that table, whereas D and trimming were derived from the DNA. This sample has more than 150,000 clones, with 70% to 85% found just once. Deletions cut 4 bases from V and 1 base from J, with 9 bases between. Germline V gene sequence: CDR1 SGHDT, CDR2 YYEEEE. The CDR3 extends over 14 amino acids. Participant ages covered roughly 18 to 89 years across some 25 US areas.

Sequenced material: PBMCs or T cells enriched from blood (not recorded which). The clonotype originates from a woman between 50 and 59 years old who had recovered from COVID-19. The chain joins TRBV5-6 to TRBJ1-5; possibly TRBD1 for D (6 bases). CDR3 DNA sequence: TGTGCCAGCAGCACTGGACAGAGCAATCAGCCCCAGCATTTT. It encodes CASSTGQSNQPQHF.